This TCR beta chain emerged from a study of T cells in localized non-small cell lung cancer. Germline assignment: CDR1 MDHEN and CDR2 SYDVKM. The CDR3 runs to 17 residues. V lost 6 bases, J lost 4 bases, and 17 bases stayed unmatched. Method: immunoSEQ multiplex PCR; TCRdb's copy keeps in-frame clones and lacks some. The sample holds approximately 140,000 clones, 70% to 90% seen once. Points on this clone: The antigen remains undetermined.

Overall study findings and caveats: Adjacent uninvolved lung had the highest clonality, suggesting focused antigen responses. Sequencing was restricted to one tumor region; therefore, heterogeneity remains possible. Across samples, adjacent lung featured a median roughly 61 of the top 100 tumor clones.

Here the sequenced sample was peripheral blood, taken before any cancer treatment. The source of this sequence is a female donor at least 60 years old with stage I lung adenocarcinoma. This chain connects TRBV28 to TRBJ1-2; TRBD1 aligns across 7 bases. The CDR3 is CASRAWDIGGGGYGYTF. The CDR3 DNA follows: TGTGCCAGCAGAGCTTGGGATATAGGGGGCGGGGGCTATGGCTACACCTTC.